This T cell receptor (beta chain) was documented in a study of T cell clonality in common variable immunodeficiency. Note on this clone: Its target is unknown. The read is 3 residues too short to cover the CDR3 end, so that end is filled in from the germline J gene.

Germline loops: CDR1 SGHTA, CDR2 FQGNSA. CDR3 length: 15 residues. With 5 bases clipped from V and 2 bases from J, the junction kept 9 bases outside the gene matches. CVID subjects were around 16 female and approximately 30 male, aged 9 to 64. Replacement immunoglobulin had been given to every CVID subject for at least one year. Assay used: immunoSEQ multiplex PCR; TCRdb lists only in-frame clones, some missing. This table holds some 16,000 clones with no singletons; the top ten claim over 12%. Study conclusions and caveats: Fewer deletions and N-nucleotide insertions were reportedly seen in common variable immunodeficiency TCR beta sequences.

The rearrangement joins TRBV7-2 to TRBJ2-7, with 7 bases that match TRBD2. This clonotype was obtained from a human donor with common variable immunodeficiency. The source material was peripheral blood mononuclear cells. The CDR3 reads CASSPPWGGTYEQYF. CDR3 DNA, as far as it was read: TGTGCCAGCAGCCCCCCCTGGGGGGGGACCTACGAG. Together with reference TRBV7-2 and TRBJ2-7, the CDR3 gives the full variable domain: GAGVSQSPSNKVTEKGKDVELRCDPISGHTALYWYRQSLGQGLEFLIYFQGNSAPDKSGLPSDRFSAERTGGSVSTLTIQRTQQEDSAVYLCASSPPWGGTYEQYFGPGTRLTVT.